The 20 T cell receptor beta chains reported below all come from one sample, sequenced in a study of cytomegalovirus exposure and HLA in healthy donors. A multiplex PCR was run with 60 Vbeta primers and 13 Jbeta primers. Assay: immunoSEQ multiplex PCR; the TCRdb copy retains only in-frame clones and omits some. This sample carries under 300,000 clones, around 81% of them seen once, and the ten largest clones take almost 8%. Sequenced: PBMCs. The receptors were gathered from a woman aged 55-69 years in good health and CMV-seropositive.

The chain has TRBV10-3 and TRBJ2-1; D is uncertain. The CDR3 length is 12 residues. The germline V gene encodes CDR1 ENHRY and CDR2 SYGVKD. V shed 2 bases and J shed 9 bases, with 8 bases lying between them. CDR3 nucleotide sequence: TGTGCCATCAGTGAGACACTAAGTGAGCAGTTCTTC. This gives the protein CAISETLSEQFF.

The V call is TRBV18, the J call TRBJ2-2; 10 bases fit TRBD2. Germline V gives CDR1 KGHSH, CDR2 LQKENI. The CDR3 loop spans 19 amino acids. Trimming removed 3 bases from V and 0 bases from J; junction bases left unmatched: 10. CDR3: CASSPPGSLAGANTGELFF. The CDR3 bases are TGTGCCAGCTCACCTCCAGGGAGTCTAGCGGGAGCGAACACCGGGGAGCTGTTTTTT. Based on the CDR3 plus reference TRBV18 and TRBJ2-2, the full variable domain is NAGVMQNPRHLVRRRGQEARLRCSPMKGHSHVYWYRQLPEEGLKFMVYLQKENIIDESGMPKERFSAEFPKEGPSILRIQQVVRGDSAAYFCASSPPGSLAGANTGELFFGEGSRLTVL.

The rearrangement links TRBV29-1 to TRBJ2-2, with 10 nucleotides matching TRBD2. The CDR3 length is 14 residues. With 7 bases clipped from V and 3 bases from J, the junction kept 5 bases outside the gene matches. CDR1 and CDR2 (germline): SQVTM, ANQGSEA. The CDR3 DNA sequence: TGCAGCGCGGGAGCGGGAGGGCACACCGGGGAGCTGTTTTTT. Translating it yields CSAGAGGHTGELFF.

Only a few counts were recorded for this clone. V is TRBV29-1 and J is TRBJ1-1; a possible D gene is TRBD1 (5 bases). CDR1 and CDR2 from the germline V gene are SQVTM and ANQGSEA. Trimming cost V 6 bases and J 2 bases, with 13 bases left between them. The CDR3 consists of 13 residues. The CDR3, as DNA: TGCAGCGTCGACGACAGCTTTAACACTGAAGCTTTCTTT. This translates into CSVDDSFNTEAFF.

This chain connects TRBV29-1 to TRBJ1-1; D is perhaps TRBD1 (6 bases). The CDR3 is made up of 13 amino acids. CDR1 and CDR2 from the germline V gene are SQVTM and ANQGSEA. With 4 bases removed from V and 5 bases from J, the gap between germline ends came to 14 bases. The CDR3 sequence: CSVGVTGWTEAFF. DNA for the CDR3: TGCAGCGTTGGGGTAACAGGGTGGACTGAAGCTTTCTTT.

This chain links TRBV5-1 with TRBJ1-1; 8 nucleotides agree with TRBD1. CDR3 length: 15 residues. The trim removed 0 bases at V and 5 bases at J, leaving 6 bases unmatched. Germline loops: CDR1 SGHRS, CDR2 YFSETQ. The CDR3 DNA reads as TGCGCCAGCAGCTTGGCCCGGACAGGGACGACTGAAGCTTTCTTT. Translation: CASSLARTGTTEAFF.

The CDR3, as DNA: TGTGCCAGCTCACCGAGCAGGGCTGGAGAGCAGTACTTC. It yields the protein CASSPSRAGEQYF. The V gene is TRBV18, the J gene TRBJ2-7; TRBD1 is a possible D gene (5 bases). The CDR3 spans 13 residues. Germline V gene sequence: CDR1 KGHSH, CDR2 LQKENI. V was pared by 3 bases and J by 7 bases, with 13 bases between.

This clone was counted once. V usage is TRBV7-9 and J usage is TRBJ2-1; 13 bases agree with TRBD2. Germline CDR1 and CDR2: SEHNR and FQNEAQ (reference sequence). The CDR3 is 16 residues long. The V segment lost 4 bases and the J segment 2 bases; nucleotides outside the gene matches: 2. CDR3 in DNA: TGTGCCAGCAGCTGGACTAGCGGGAGCCCCTACAATGAGCAGTTCTTC. Translation: CASSWTSGSPYNEQFF.

The rearrangement links TRBV7-9 to TRBJ2-5, with 11 bases fitting TRBD2. J gave up 5 bases and V 5 bases, and 7 bases lay outside the gene matches. Germline CDR1 and CDR2: SEHNR and FQNEAQ (reference sequence). CDR3 length equals 15 residues. DNA of the CDR3: TGTGCCAGCAGCCTACTAGCGGGAGCGGGGGAGACCCAGTACTTC. Its protein product is CASSLLAGAGETQYF.

The gene calls are TRBV7-8 and TRBJ2-1, with 13 bases identical to TRBD2. There are 19 residues in the CDR3. Looked up from germline, CDR1 is SGHVS and CDR2 is FQNEAQ. Trimming at V came to 1 base and at J to 0 bases, leaving 6 bases not matched to a gene. CDR3 in amino acids: CASSLVWTSGGLSYNEQFF. The CDR3 nucleotides are TGTGCCAGCAGCTTAGTTTGGACTAGCGGGGGACTCTCCTACAATGAGCAGTTCTTC.

The genes are TRBV2 and TRBJ2-1; TRBD2 matches at 7 bases. Germline V gene sequence: CDR1 SNHLY, CDR2 FYNNEI. The CDR3 loop spans 14 amino acids. V lost 6 bases, J lost 8 bases, and 10 bases stayed unmatched. CDR3 in DNA: TGTGCCAGCAGGAAGGGCGGGAGTGGATATGAGCAGTTCTTC. It is translated as CASRKGGSGYEQFF.

Comment on this clone: This same CDR3 is encoded by further DNA sequences in the sample. The rearrangement uses TRBV28 and TRBJ2-7, with TRBD2 as a possible D gene (5 bases). The CDR3 is 12 amino acids. Trimming removed 6 bases from V and 1 base from J, with 7 bases in between. Germline V CDR1 and CDR2: MDHEN, SYDVKM. The CDR3 region is CASSRGSYEQYF. The CDR3 region has the DNA TGTGCCAGCAGCCGGGGATCCTACGAGCAGTACTTC. Drawing the rest from reference TRBV28 and TRBJ2-7, the complete variable domain is DVKVTQSSRYLVKRTGEKVFLECVQDMDHENMFWYRQDPGLGLRLIYFSYDVKMKEKGDIPEGYSVSREKKERFSLILESASTNQTSMYLCASSRGSYEQYFGPGTRLTVT.

The rearrangement uses TRBV5-1 and TRBJ2-1, with D unresolved. CDR1 and CDR2 (germline): SGHRS, YFSETQ. V was shortened by 2 bases and J by 10 bases, with 10 bases between the two germline ends. This CDR3 spans 12 amino acids. CDR3 region: CASSFGNLEQFF. The CDR3 DNA reads TGCGCCAGCAGCTTTGGCAACCTGGAGCAGTTCTTC. The full variable domain, with the rest looked up from reference TRBV5-1 and TRBJ2-1, is KAGVTQTPRYLIKTRGQQVTLSCSPISGHRSVSWYQQTPGQGLQFLFEYFSETQRNKGNFPGRFSGRQFSNSRSEMNVSTLELGDSALYLCASSFGNLEQFFGPGTRLTVL.

This clone was picked up one time. The rearrangement links TRBV7-9 to TRBJ2-2; 11 bases map to TRBD2. In germline, CDR1 is SEHNR, CDR2 FQNEAQ (reference sequence). CDR3 size: 15 residues. With V trimmed by 2 bases and J by 5 bases, 1 base remained unmatched. The DNA of the CDR3 is TGTGCCAGCAGCTTAACTAGCGGGAGTACCGGGGAGCTGTTTTTT. Its translation: CASSLTSGSTGELFF.

The genes are TRBV11-2 and TRBJ1-1, with 10 bases fitting TRBD1. V lost 6 bases to trimming and J lost 7 bases; unmatched junction nucleotides: 8. The CDR3 loop spans 14 amino acids. CDR1 is SGHAT, CDR2 FQNNGV, per germline. This CDR3 reads CASSYTGTGVEAFF. DNA of the CDR3: TGTGCCAGCAGTTACACCGGGACAGGGGTTGAAGCTTTCTTT.

The chain recombines TRBV6-6 with TRBJ2-3; possibly TRBD2 for D (5 bases). Trimming left V 7 bases short and J 5 bases short, with 13 bases between. CDR1 is MNHNY and CDR2 is SVGAGI in the germline V gene (reference sequence). The CDR3 has 13 amino acids. CDR3 coding DNA: TGTGCCAGCATCCCCAGTGCGGGAGATACGCAGTATTTT. This translates into CASIPSAGDTQYF.

This clone appeared a few times. The chain is built from TRBV4-1 and TRBJ1-4; 7 nucleotides align to TRBD1. V was pared by 6 bases and J by 6 bases, with 7 bases of the junction left unmatched. CDR3 length equals 14 residues. In germline, CDR1 is MGHRA, CDR2 YSYEKL. The CDR3 DNA is TGCGCCAGCAGTCTTACCGGGACAGATGAAAAACTGTTTTTT. Translating gives CASSLTGTDEKLFF.

In regard to this clone: One end of the junction fails to match germline, which may point to a read error. The chain joins TRBV5-1 to TRBJ2-7; D gene ambiguous. This CDR3 region has 14 residues. The germline CDR1 and CDR2 sequences are SGHRS and YFSETQ. The CDR3 sequence is CAGSSTAMSYEQYF. The CDR3 coding sequence is TGCGCCGGCAGCTCGACTGCTATGAGCTACGAGCAGTACTTC.

This clone was seen once. The V call is TRBV2, the J call TRBJ2-2; D might be TRBD1 (6 bases). Per germline, CDR1 SNHLY and CDR2 FYNNEI. With 6 bases removed from V and 0 bases from J, the gap between germline ends came to 11 bases. This CDR3 has 15 residues. The CDR3, as DNA: TGTGCCAGCAGAAGGACAGTGACGAACACCGGGGAGCTGTTTTTT. Its protein product is CASRRTVTNTGELFF.

This clone was counted once. V is TRBV10-3 and J is TRBJ2-7; 11 bases fit TRBD2. Trimming removed 6 bases from V and 3 bases from J; junction bases left unmatched: 13. This CDR3 has 17 amino acids. Germline CDR1 ENHRY, CDR2 SYGVKD. CDR3 DNA: TGTGCCATCAGCTCAAGGACCGGGACTAGCGGCGTCTACGAGCAGTACTTC. This encodes CAISSRTGTSGVYEQYF.